A single sample is the source of the 23 T cell receptor beta chains below, sequenced in a study of molecular identifiers for immune sequencing clone quantification. In TCRdb, the PCR reads were re-called with MiXCR into one record per CDR3 protein. The table records more than 450,000 distinct CDR3 sequences, roughly 25% of them present only once. The specimen sequenced was naive CD8+ T cells from blood, with Jurkat cell RNA spiked in. The subset was: FACS-sorted CD8+CD4-CCR7+CD45RA+ naive T cells. These TCRs come from a human donor in good health. Some libraries in this study had Jurkat cell RNA spiked in.

As to this clonotype: A junction end diverges from the germline sequence, so it may reflect a read error. The chain recombines TRBV27 with TRBJ2-5; TRBD2 aligns across 13 bases. Per the germline V gene, CDR1 is MNHEY and CDR2 is SMNVEV (reference sequence). CDR3 length: 17 amino acids. Here the CDR3 DNA reads TGTGCCAGCAGTCCGATCGGGACTAGCGGGGCCCAAGAGCCCCAGTACTTC. This sequence encodes CASSPIGTSGAQEPQYF.

With respect to this clonotype: This may arise from a read error, as a much more abundant clone is one base away. This chain links TRBV27 with TRBJ2-4; D unresolved. The length of the CDR3 is 18 residues. The germline V gene encodes CDR1 MNHEY and CDR2 SMNVEV (reference sequence). V dropped 6 bases and J dropped 9 bases, with 30 bases sitting between them. The CDR3 is CASSRVGPPRMGQSIQYF. The CDR3 nucleotides read TGTGCCAGCAGCCGCGTCGGCCCTCCCCGAATGGGTCAAAGCATTCAGTACTTC.

To note about this clonotype: An end of the junction does not agree with germline; a read error may underlie this. The rearrangement links TRBV13 to TRBJ1-4; 10 bases fit TRBD1. This CDR3 region has 15 residues. Germline V gives CDR1 PRHDT, CDR2 FYEKMQ (reference sequence). The CDR3 coding sequence is TGTGCCAGCAGCCTACGACAGGGGGCAGGGGAAAAACTGGTTTTT. It yields the protein CASSLRQGAGEKLVF.

This clonotype came up many times. The chain links TRBV12-3 or TRBV12-4 to TRBJ1-1; D is undetermined. The CDR3 sequence is 13 residues long. Trimming shortened V by 0 bases and J by 10 bases, and 12 bases separated the two germline ends. The CDR3, as DNA: TGTGCCAGCAGTTTAGCCGGGCCCCGGGGAGCTTTCTTT. Its protein is CASSLAGPRGAFF.

In the case of this clonotype: One base away lies a much larger clone, so this may be a sequencing read error. The J gene is TRBJ2-3, the V gene TRBV6-6; 7 bases fit TRBD2. Per the germline V gene, CDR1 is MNHNY and CDR2 is SVGAGI (reference sequence). The CDR3 consists of 18 residues. The CDR3 sequence: CASSYRAGEDHYTDMQYF. The CDR3 bases are TGTGCCAGCAGTTACAGGGCGGGAGAGGACCACTACACAGATATGCAGTATTTT.

J is TRBJ2-7 and V is TRBV14, with 8 bases that match TRBD1. The CDR3 contains 15 residues. The germline V gene encodes CDR1 SGHDN and CDR2 FVKESK. Trimming cost V 2 bases and J 5 bases; bases outside gene matches: 8. The CDR3 spells CASSQLRQGPHEQYF. The CDR3 DNA follows: TGTGCCAGCAGCCAATTGAGACAGGGGCCGCACGAGCAGTACTTC.

This clonotype was observed a few times. The J gene is TRBJ2-5, the V gene TRBV25-1; the match to TRBD1 covers 12 bases. Germline CDR1 reads MGHDK; CDR2 reads SYGVNS. The CDR3 totals 17 residues. The junction had 17 bases not matched to a gene; V was cut back by 8 bases and J by 7 bases. The CDR3 bases are TGTGCCAGCTGGGGACAGGGGGCTTTAGGGTCTTCTCCGACCCAGTACTTC. This codes for CASWGQGALGSSPTQYF.

Many counts were recorded for this clonotype. CDR3 bases: TGTGCCAGCAGAGGAGGGTTAACCCACGAGCAGTACTTC. This codes for CASRGGLTHEQYF. The genes are TRBV7-9 and TRBJ2-7, with D maybe TRBD2 (6 bases). The CDR3 is 13 amino acids. Germline values: CDR1 SEHNR, CDR2 FQNEAQ (reference sequence). V gave up 6 bases and J gave up 5 bases, with 14 bases separating them.

About this clonotype: Possible read error: a much larger clone is one base away. The chain employs TRBV30 and TRBJ1-1; unclear D gene. Germline CDR1 is GTSNPN and CDR2 is SVGIG (reference sequence). The CDR3 consists of 12 residues. Trimming removed 4 bases from V and 0 bases from J, with 6 bases in between. CDR3 loop: CAWTEMNTEAFF. The CDR3 nucleotides are TGTGCCTGGACTGAAATGAACACTGAAGCTTTCTTT. The full variable domain, in which reference TRBV30 and TRBJ1-1 provide the parts outside the CDR3, is SQTIHQWPATLVQPVGSPLSLECTVEGTSNPNLYWYRQAAGRGLQLLFYSVGIGQISSEVPQNLSASRPQDRQFILSSKKLLLSDSGFYLCAWTEMNTEAFFGQGTRLTVV.

The genes are TRBV7-6 and TRBJ1-5; no reliable D call. V was cut by 5 bases and J by 2 bases, with 10 bases left in between. Germline-derived CDR1 and CDR2 are SGHVS and FNYEAQ. This CDR3 has 14 residues. CDR3 amino acids: CASSPGAGNQPQHF. The CDR3 DNA is TGTGCCAGCAGCCCCGGTGCTGGCAATCAGCCCCAGCATTTT.

This clonotype was observed a handful of times. Germline is not matched at one junction end, which may reflect a read error. V and J are TRBV9 and TRBJ1-6; D remains unclear. Germline CDR1 is SGDLS and CDR2 is YYNGEE. CDR3 length: 14 residues. The CDR3 loop reads CASNVGAATDPLHF. In DNA form, the CDR3 reads TGTGCCAGCAACGTAGGAGCCGCGACGGATCCCCTCCACTTT.

Details on this clonotype: This may stem from a read error, because a much larger clone lies one nucleotide away. The conserved phenylalanine or tryptophan is not found at the CDR3 terminus, so this likely reflects a read error. The chain recombines TRBV19 with TRBJ1-1; TRBD1 agrees at 7 bases. The CDR3 loop spans 14 amino acids. J gave up 1 base and V 3 bases, and 2 bases lay outside the gene matches. Germline-derived CDR1 and CDR2 are LNHDA and SQIVND (reference sequence). The DNA for the CDR3 is TGTGCCAGTAGTATGAAGGGGGCGAACACTGAAGCTTTCCTT. It yields the protein CASSMKGANTEAFL.

In this sample, this clonotype turned up many times. The genes are TRBV7-2 and TRBJ2-7; no clear D. V lost 0 bases to trimming and J lost 6 bases, with 18 bases between them. The germline V gene has CDR1 SGHTA and CDR2 FQGNSA. This CDR3 is 16 amino acids long. The CDR3 DNA follows: TGTGCCAGCAGCTTAGCCCCGGCAGGTGACGTTTTCGAGCAGTACTTC. The encoded protein is CASSLAPAGDVFEQYF.

This clonotype was seen many times. CDR3 bases: TGTGCCAGCAGCTTAGGTTGGGCAAAGCAAGAGACCCAGTACTTC. Protein: CASSLGWAKQETQYF. V and J are TRBV7-9 and TRBJ2-5; unclear D gene. The CDR3 loop spans 15 amino acids. The V gene lost 1 base and the J gene lost 2 bases, with 11 bases spanning the gap. Germline V gene lookup returns CDR1 SEHNR and CDR2 FQNEAQ (reference sequence).

This clonotype has only a few counts. The V gene is TRBV12-3 or TRBV12-4, the J gene TRBJ2-7; weak D call: TRBD2 (6 bases). The CDR3 extends over 13 amino acids. Deletions cut 5 bases from V and 4 bases from J, with 12 bases between. The CDR3: CASSKTSPYEQYF. The CDR3 coding sequence is TGTGCCAGCAGTAAAACTAGCCCTTACGAGCAGTACTTC.

V usage is TRBV19 and J usage is TRBJ2-5, with 11 bases that match TRBD2. Germline CDR1 and CDR2: LNHDA and SQIVND (reference sequence). After removal of 1 base from V and 8 bases from J, the junction contained 6 bases not matched to a gene. The CDR3 is 15 amino acids. The DNA for the CDR3 is TGTGCCAGTAGTATAGGTAGCGGGGGGGCCGAAACCCAGTACTTC. Protein product: CASSIGSGGAETQYF.

With regard to this clonotype: This may be a read error, as it is one base from a much larger clone. The chain uses TRBV3-1 and TRBJ1-1; D not resolved. This CDR3 has 13 residues. CDR1 and CDR2 from the germline V gene are LGHDT and YNNKEL (reference sequence). V gave up 2 bases and J gave up 6 bases, with 10 bases separating them. CDR3 protein: CASSQIERAEAFF. Here the CDR3 DNA reads TGTGCCAGCAGCCAAATAGAGAGGGCTGAAGCTTTCTTT.

On this clonotype itself: A much bigger clone sits one base away, suggesting this may be a read error. V gene TRBV27 combines with J gene TRBJ1-1, with D perhaps TRBD1 (6 bases). The V gene's germline CDR1 is MNHEY and CDR2 SMNVEV (reference sequence). The CDR3 has 14 amino acids. CDR3 amino acids: CASSFQGMNTEAIF. In DNA form, the CDR3 reads TGTGCCAGCAGTTTTCAGGGGATGAACACTGAAGCTATCTTT.

This clonotype was picked up a small number of times. The rearrangement joins TRBV2 to TRBJ1-2; 9 bases align to TRBD1. The CDR3 covers 14 residues. Germline lookup yields CDR1 SNHLY and CDR2 FYNNEI. V lost 1 base and J lost 7; bases outside the gene matches: 4. CDR3 region: CASSEEGQGTGYTF. The CDR3, as DNA: TGTGCCAGCAGTGAAGAGGGACAGGGTACTGGCTACACCTTC.

Remarks on this clonotype: A far larger clone lies a single base away; this is likely a read error. The chain carries TRBV24-1 and TRBJ1-1; 9 bases are a match to TRBD1. Losses at the gene ends were 5 bases for V and 4 bases for J; bases not matched to a gene: 1. This CDR3 comprises 13 residues. The germline gives CDR1 KGHDR, CDR2 SFDVKD. The chain's CDR3 is CATSAGQGTEAFF. The CDR3 DNA follows: TGTGCCACCAGTGCGGGACAGGGCACTGAAGCTTTCTTT.

The V call is TRBV10-3, the J call TRBJ2-5; D remains ambiguous. CDR3 length: 16 amino acids. The germline V and J ends were trimmed by 3 bases and 0 bases, with 14 bases remaining between them. Per germline, CDR1 ENHRY and CDR2 SYGVKD. The CDR3 loop is CAISEGWSLYQETQYF. Here the CDR3 DNA reads TGTGCCATCAGTGAAGGATGGAGCCTGTACCAAGAGACCCAGTACTTC.

On this clonotype: A much larger clone is a single base away; this may be a read error. This chain's CDR3 is CSFRDGNAGELFF. The CDR3 region has the DNA TGCAGCTTCCGGGACGGGAACGCCGGGGAGCTGTTTTTT. The V and J genes are TRBV29-1 and TRBJ2-2; the D call may be TRBD1 or TRBD2 (5 bases each). This CDR3 has 13 residues. Germline V CDR1 and CDR2: SQVTM, ANQGSEA.

This clonotype was observed a handful of times. The gene calls are TRBV11-2 and TRBJ2-5; D is ambiguous. Deletions cut 0 bases from V and 5 bases from J, with 7 bases between. The CDR3 extends over 13 amino acids. From germline, CDR1 is SGHAT and CDR2 FQNNGV. CDR3 loop: CASSLETGETQYF. In nucleotides, the CDR3 is TGTGCCAGCAGCTTAGAGACGGGTGAGACCCAGTACTTC. The variable domain in full, completed from reference TRBV11-2 and TRBJ2-5, reads EAGVAQSPRYKIIEKRQSVAFWCNPISGHATLYWYQQILGQGPKLLIQFQNNGVVDDSQLPKDRFSAERLKGVDSTLKIQPAKLEDSAVYLCASSLETGETQYFGPGTRLLVL.